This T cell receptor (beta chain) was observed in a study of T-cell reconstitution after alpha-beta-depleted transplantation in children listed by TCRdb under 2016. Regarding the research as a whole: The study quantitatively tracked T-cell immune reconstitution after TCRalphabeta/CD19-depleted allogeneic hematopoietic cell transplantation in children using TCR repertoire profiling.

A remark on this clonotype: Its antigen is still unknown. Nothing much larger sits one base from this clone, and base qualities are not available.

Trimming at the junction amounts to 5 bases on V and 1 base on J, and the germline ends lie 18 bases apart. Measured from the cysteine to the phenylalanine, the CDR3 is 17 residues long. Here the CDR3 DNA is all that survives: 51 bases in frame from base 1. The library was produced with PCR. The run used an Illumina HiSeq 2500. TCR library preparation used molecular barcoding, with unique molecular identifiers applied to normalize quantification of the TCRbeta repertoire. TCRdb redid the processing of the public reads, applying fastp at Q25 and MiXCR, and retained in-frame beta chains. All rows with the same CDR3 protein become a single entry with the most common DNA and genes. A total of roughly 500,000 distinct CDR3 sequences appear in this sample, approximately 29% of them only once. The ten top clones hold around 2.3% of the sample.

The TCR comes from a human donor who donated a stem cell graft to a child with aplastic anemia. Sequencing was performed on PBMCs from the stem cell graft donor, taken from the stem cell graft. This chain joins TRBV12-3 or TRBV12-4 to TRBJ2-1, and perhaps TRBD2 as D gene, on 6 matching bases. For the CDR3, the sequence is CASSGASPGVSYNEQFF. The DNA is TGTGCCAGCAGTGGAGCTAGCCCGGGAGTGTCCTACAATGAGCAGTTCTTC.